This TCR beta chain was found in a study of OX40 agonist ivuxolimab in advanced cancers. About the study: Among those enrolled, mean age was about 58 years (range roughly 20 to 80) and over 70% were male. Three patients got partial responses; one had hepatocellular carcinoma and two had cutaneous melanoma.

Sequencing used immunoSEQ multiplex PCR; TCRdb keeps in-frame clones, though not all of them. The sample records some 58,000 clones, roughly nine tenths being singletons. Study outcomes and limitations: Clonal expansion by week 6 occurred in CD4+ and CD8+ blood T cells (at 0.1 to 3.0 mg/kg).

Notes on this clone: Its antigen is currently unknown.

Deletions cut 0 bases from V and 8 bases from J, with 17 bases between. Germline values: CDR1 ENHRY, CDR2 SYGVKD. This CDR3 is built from 16 residues. This TCR derives from an adult with an advanced solid tumor such as melanoma, head and neck, liver or kidney cancer. The chain carries TRBV10-3 and TRBJ1-5; maybe TRBD1 (5 bases). The specimen comprised CD4+ or CD8+ T cells sorted from blood, sampled in a trial of the OX40 agonist ivuxolimab. The CDR3 nucleotides are TGTGCCATCAGTGAGTCGGAGGGGCAGAATAGCAAGCCCCAGCATTTT. Residues: CAISESEGQNSKPQHF.